This T cell receptor beta chain was sequenced in a study of blood T cell repertoires in COVID-19. Assay used: immunoSEQ multiplex PCR; TCRdb lists only in-frame clones, some missing. The sample has a few hundred thousand clones, 88% seen once. The receptor was isolated from a woman aged 45-65 years who had recovered from COVID-19. The sequenced sample consisted of PBMCs or T cells enriched from blood (not recorded which).

CDR3 sequence (DNA): TGTGCCAGCAGTTTATACGGACAGGGAGGGCCTAACTATGGCTACACCTTC. Translation gives CASSLYGQGGPNYGYTF. The chain couples TRBV28 to TRBJ1-2; the match to TRBD1 covers 8 bases. With 1 base clipped from V and 0 bases from J, the junction kept 7 bases outside the gene matches. Germline CDR1 and CDR2: MDHEN and SYDVKM. The CDR3 spans 17 residues.